This T cell receptor beta chain was profiled in a study of breast tumors, draining lymph nodes, adjacent tissues. Study-wide findings and caveats: Tumor TCR diversity was below lymph nodes but above nontumor tissue.

This clonotype was seen many times. Antigen: not known. Samples came from axillary lymph nodes draining the breast cancer. TCRdb itself ran the multiplex PCR reads through MiXCR, one entry per CDR3 protein. Altogether under 250,000 distinct CDR3 sequences are present, roughly 30% being singletons, with the ten largest covering roughly 1.5%. The clonotype comes from a female donor with breast cancer. Some clones in this sample may be carry-over from other donors' samples. Sequences were obtained from axillary lymph node tissue.

CDR3 sequence reads: CASRAVPTDTQYF. The CDR3 nucleotides are TGTGCCAGCAGGGCCGTCCCGACAGATACGCAGTATTTT. The chain links TRBV28 to TRBJ2-3, with D uncertain. The germline CDR1 and CDR2 sequences are MDHEN and SYDVKM. The CDR3 consists of 13 residues. Trimming pared 6 bases from V and 3 bases from J, leaving 10 bases between.